These 5 T cell receptor beta chains originate from one sample sequenced in a study of control samples from healthy donors and cancer patients (dated by TCRdb to 2020 to 2022). The library was produced with the immunoSEQ multiplex PCR assay. TCRdb holds this immuneACCESS table with in-frame rearrangements only. Some clones are missing; in checked studies, unresolved V genes explain under half, and the rest has no known cause. The sample has 70,000 to 80,000 clones on record, around 84% of them singletons. Around 15% of the sample belongs to the ten largest clones. Sequences were obtained from blood. All receptors derive from a man aged 45 to 65 in good health.

This sequence joins TRBV19 and TRBJ1-1; 8 bases line up with TRBD1. Trimming took 2 bases from V and 4 from J; bases not matched to a gene: 6. The CDR3 is made up of 15 amino acids. The V gene's germline CDR1 is LNHDA and CDR2 SQIVND (reference sequence). CDR3 residues: CASSISDRESTEAFF. CDR3 sequence (DNA): TGTGCCAGTAGTATATCGGACAGGGAGAGCACTGAAGCTTTCTTT. The full variable domain, completed using reference TRBV19 and TRBJ1-1, is DGGITQSPKYLFRKEGQNVTLSCEQNLNHDAMYWYRQDPGQGLRLIYYSQIVNDFQKGDIAEGYSVSREKKESFPLTVTSAQKNPTAFYLCASSISDRESTEAFFGQGTRLTVV.

The V call is TRBV10-3, the J call TRBJ1-1; D may be TRBD1 (6 bases). Between the trimmed V and J ends, which lost 4 bases and 1 base, there was a span of 7 bases. This CDR3 region has 13 residues. Germline CDR1 reads ENHRY; CDR2 reads SYGVKD. The DNA for the CDR3 is TGTGCCATCAGTGGAGGGGGGAACACTGAAGCTTTCTTT. It translates to CAISGGGNTEAFF.

This chain connects TRBV4-3 to TRBJ1-2; no clear D gene. CDR1 LGHNA and CDR2 YSLEER come from the germline V gene. Deletions cut 0 bases from V and 4 bases from J, with 9 bases between. CDR3 size: 14 residues. This CDR3 is CASSQDSGRYGYTF. The CDR3 DNA reads as TGCGCCAGCAGCCAAGATTCGGGCCGCTATGGCTACACCTTC.

J is TRBJ1-2 and V is TRBV14; 7 bases fit TRBD1. V lost 6 bases to trimming and J lost 4 bases; unmatched junction nucleotides: 17. Germline lookup yields CDR1 SGHDN and CDR2 FVKESK. The CDR3 runs 17 residues. CDR3 amino acids: CASSRLPGTEVPYGYTF. The CDR3 DNA sequence: TGTGCCAGCAGTAGGCTCCCCGGGACAGAGGTTCCCTATGGCTACACCTTC.

This clone was seen only once. The rearrangement joins TRBV6-1 to TRBJ2-3; 11 positions agree with TRBD2. The CDR3 runs to 16 residues. With 2 bases clipped from V and 1 base from J, the junction kept 2 bases outside the gene matches. The germline CDR1 and CDR2 sequences are MNHNS and SASEGT. CDR3 sequence: CASSEQLAGGTDTQYF. As DNA, the CDR3 is TGTGCCAGCAGTGAACAACTAGCGGGAGGCACAGATACGCAGTATTTT.